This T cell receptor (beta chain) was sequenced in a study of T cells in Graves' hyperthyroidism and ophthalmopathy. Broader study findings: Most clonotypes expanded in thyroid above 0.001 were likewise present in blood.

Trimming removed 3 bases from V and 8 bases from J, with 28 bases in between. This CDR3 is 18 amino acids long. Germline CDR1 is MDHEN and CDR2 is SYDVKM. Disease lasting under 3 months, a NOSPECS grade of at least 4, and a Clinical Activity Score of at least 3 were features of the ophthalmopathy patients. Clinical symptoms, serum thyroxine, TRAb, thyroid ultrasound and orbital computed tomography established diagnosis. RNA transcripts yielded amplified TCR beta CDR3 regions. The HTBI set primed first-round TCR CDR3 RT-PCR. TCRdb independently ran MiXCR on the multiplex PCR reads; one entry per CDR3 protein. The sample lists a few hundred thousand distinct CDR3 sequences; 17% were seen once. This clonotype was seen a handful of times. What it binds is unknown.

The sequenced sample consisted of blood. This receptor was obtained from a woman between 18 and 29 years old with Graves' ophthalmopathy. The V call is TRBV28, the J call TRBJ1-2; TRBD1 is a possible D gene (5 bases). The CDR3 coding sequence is TGTGCCAGCAGTTTCAGTGGTGTCGGGGGACGTCTCTTAGGCGGCTACACCTTC. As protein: CASSFSGVGGRLLGGYTF.